This is a list of T cell receptor beta chains from one sample in a study of blood T cell repertoires in COVID-19. TCRdb's table, derived via immunoSEQ multiplex PCR, lists solely in-frame clones and lacks some. The profile shows over 250,000 clones, about 80% of them singletons. Sequencing input: PBMCs or T cells enriched from blood (not recorded which). The receptors stem from a man younger than 40 with acute COVID-19. Each CDR3 is given with its conserved first and last residue. Not all rows give a size; the values are once, few, many and, for expanded clones, a class.

J: TRBJ2-1; V: TRBV19; size: once; CDR3: CATNQGHHYNEQFF
J: TRBJ2-1; V: TRBV25-1; size: few; CDR3: CASTGDSKQFF
J: TRBJ1-6; V: TRBV19; size: .; CDR3: CASSWRTAGLKNSPLHF
J: TRBJ2-3; V: TRBV20-1; size: .; CDR3: CSASRQGSTDTQYF
J: TRBJ2-1; V: TRBV5-6; size: .; CDR3: CASSLVPSSREQFF
J: TRBJ2-1; V: TRBV13; size: .; CDR3: CASRWASNEQFF
J: TRBJ2-5; V: TRBV11-3; size: .; CDR3: CASSLEPGGWETQYF
J: TRBJ1-4; V: TRBV6-5; size: .; CDR3: CASSHGGNEKLFF
J: TRBJ2-1; V: TRBV2; size: .; CDR3: CASSEGGGPFNEQFF
J: TRBJ2-1; V: TRBV27; size: .; CDR3: CASSGDRGVHEQFF
J: TRBJ2-1; V: TRBV19; size: once; CDR3: CASSSPRGTSTGEQFF
J: TRBJ1-4; V: TRBV7-6; size: .; CDR3: CASSGDRGNEKLFF
J: TRBJ1-4; V: TRBV7-7; size: .; CDR3: CASSPGGEKLFF
J: TRBJ2-3; V: TRBV29-1; size: .; CDR3: CSVVLADTQYF
J: TRBJ1-2; V: TRBV19; size: few; CDR3: CASSPPGQGTANYGYTF
J: TRBJ1-1; V: TRBV4-3; size: .; CDR3: CASSQWTLWDNTEAFF
J: TRBJ2-1; V: TRBV7-3; size: .; CDR3: CASSLTRASGSYEQFF
J: TRBJ1-6; V: TRBV9; size: .; CDR3: CASSVRGGGNSPLHF
J: TRBJ2-5; V: TRBV9; size: .; CDR3: CASSTRDREETQYF
J: TRBJ1-4; V: TRBV5-4; size: .; CDR3: CASSLLPGGATNEKLFF